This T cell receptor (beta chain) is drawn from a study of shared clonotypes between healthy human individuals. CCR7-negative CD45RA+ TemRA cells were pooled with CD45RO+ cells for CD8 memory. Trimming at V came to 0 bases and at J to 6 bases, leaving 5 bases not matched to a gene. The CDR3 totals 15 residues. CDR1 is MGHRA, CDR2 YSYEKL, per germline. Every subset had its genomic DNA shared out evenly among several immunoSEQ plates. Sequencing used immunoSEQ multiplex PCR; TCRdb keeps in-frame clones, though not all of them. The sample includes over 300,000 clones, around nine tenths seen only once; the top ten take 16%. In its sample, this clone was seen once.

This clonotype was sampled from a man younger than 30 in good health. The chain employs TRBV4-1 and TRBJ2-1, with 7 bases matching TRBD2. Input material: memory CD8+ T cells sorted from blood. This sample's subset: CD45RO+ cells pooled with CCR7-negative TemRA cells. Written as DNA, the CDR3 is TGCGCCAGCAGCCAAGATCCCAGGGAGGGCAATGAGCAGTTCTTC. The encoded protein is CASSQDPREGNEQFF.